The 18 T cell receptor beta chains presented below share a single source sample, sequenced in a study of blood T cell repertoires in COVID-19. Measured with immunoSEQ multiplex PCR; TCRdb has only the in-frame clones, and not every one. The table lists fewer than 120,000 clones, over 60% of them singletons. The sequenced sample consisted of peripheral blood. The receptor source for this set is a woman of 80 years or more with acute or convalescent COVID-19.

This clone was picked up a small number of times. This rearrangement joins TRBV28 to TRBJ1-5, with D maybe TRBD1 (5 bases). Per germline, CDR1 MDHEN and CDR2 SYDVKM. This CDR3 has 15 amino acids. The ends were cut back, 7 bases at V and 0 bases at J, with 13 bases in the middle. CDR3 amino acids: CASILGAVSNQPQHF. The CDR3 DNA is TGTGCCAGCATTCTAGGGGCGGTTAGCAATCAGCCCCAGCATTTT.

The gene calls are TRBV11-2 and TRBJ2-7, with D possibly matching TRBD1 (6 bases). With 1 base removed from V and 3 bases from J, the gap between germline ends came to 25 bases. The CDR3 covers 19 residues. Germline CDR1 SGHAT, CDR2 FQNNGV. The CDR3 region is CASSLAGTMTYPGDYEQYF. The CDR3 region has the DNA TGTGCCAGCAGCTTAGCCGGGACAATGACCTATCCAGGGGACTACGAGCAGTACTTC.

The chain carries TRBV7-6 and TRBJ1-1; no firm D call. Germline V gene lookup returns CDR1 SGHVS and CDR2 FNYEAQ. V lost 2 bases to trimming and J lost 2 bases, with 6 bases between them. This CDR3 has 13 residues. For the CDR3, the DNA is TGTGCCAGCAGCTTATCAGGTAACACTGAAGCTTTCTTT. Amino acids: CASSLSGNTEAFF.

This clone was seen a few times. The chain employs TRBV6-5 and TRBJ2-1; 10 bases are a match to TRBD1. Per the germline V gene, CDR1 is MNHEY and CDR2 is SVGAGI. Trimming at V came to 5 bases and at J to 7 bases, leaving 5 bases not matched to a gene. This CDR3 contains 14 residues. This chain's CDR3 is CASSQMGQGNEQFF. CDR3 sequence (DNA): TGTGCCAGCAGTCAAATGGGACAGGGGAATGAGCAGTTCTTC.

This clone has just a few counts. The V and J genes are TRBV11-3 and TRBJ2-7; D may be TRBD2 (8 bases). Looked up from germline, CDR1 is SGHNT and CDR2 is YENEEA. V was cut by 5 bases and J by 3 bases, with 20 bases left in between. CDR3 length: 16 amino acids. The CDR3 sequence: CASSPRGGGGFYEQYF. As DNA, the CDR3 is TGTGCCAGCAGCCCCCGAGGGGGCGGGGGGTTCTACGAGCAGTACTTC.

This chain links TRBV7-2 with TRBJ1-2; D gene ambiguous. CDR1 is SGHTA, CDR2 FQGNSA, per germline. Trimming shortened V by 5 bases and J by 0 bases, and 10 bases separated the two germline ends. There are 14 residues in the CDR3. This CDR3 reads CASSRDIANYGYTF. CDR3 nucleotide sequence: TGTGCCAGCAGCAGAGACATCGCTAACTATGGCTACACCTTC.

This clone was counted a few times. The gene calls are TRBV27 and TRBJ1-5, with 8 bases lining up with TRBD1. The V and J ends lost 3 bases and 7 bases, in that order; junction bases with no gene match: 5. The CDR3 has 14 residues. Germline CDR1 and CDR2: MNHEY and SMNVEV (reference sequence). CDR3 region: CASSFSGGYQPQHF. The CDR3 nucleotides are TGTGCCAGCAGTTTTTCAGGGGGCTACCAGCCCCAGCATTTT.

This chain links TRBV3-1 (or the pseudogene TRBV3-2) with TRBJ1-1; D gene ambiguous. The CDR3 length is 14 residues. V was cut by 1 base and J by 7 bases, with 13 bases left in between. Per germline, CDR1 LGHDT and CDR2 YNNKEL (reference sequence). CDR3 DNA sequence: TGTGCCAGCAGCCAAGTCGCCCTCGCCGGTGAAGCTTTCTTT. It is translated as CASSQVALAGEAFF.

This chain connects TRBV30 to TRBJ1-6; D is undetermined. Trimming pared 5 bases from V and 5 bases from J, leaving 13 bases between. This CDR3 has 14 amino acids. The germline CDR1 and CDR2 sequences are GTSNPN and SVGIG (reference sequence). CDR3 sequence reads: CAWAPGSHNSPLHF. CDR3 nucleotides: TGTGCCTGGGCCCCCGGGAGTCATAATTCACCCCTCCACTTT.

This chain uses TRBV19 with TRBJ2-3, with D uncertain. The germline gives CDR1 LNHDA, CDR2 SQIVND (reference sequence). With 1 base removed from V and 4 bases from J, the gap between germline ends came to 9 bases. CDR3 length: 14 residues. The CDR3 loop reads CASSIGQASDTQYF. CDR3 in DNA: TGTGCCAGTAGTATAGGGCAGGCCTCAGATACGCAGTATTTT.

This CDR3 is CASRATGGPWNEQFF. The CDR3 bases are TGTGCCAGCAGAGCCACCGGGGGGCCTTGGAATGAGCAGTTCTTC. The rearrangement joins TRBV7-2 to TRBJ2-1; D might be TRBD2 (7 bases). Trimming removed 6 bases at V and 7 bases at J, with 19 bases between. This CDR3 is 15 amino acids long. From germline, CDR1 is SGHTA and CDR2 FQGNSA.

The chain joins TRBV9 to TRBJ1-6; weak D call: TRBD1 (6 bases). V dropped 4 bases and J dropped 9 bases, with 11 bases sitting between them. Germline CDR1 reads SGDLS; CDR2 reads YYNGEE. CDR3 length: 13 residues. CDR3 bases: TGTGCCAGCAGCCCAGGGGCTCGTTCACCCCTCCACTTT. Amino acid sequence: CASSPGARSPLHF.

The J gene is TRBJ2-7, the V gene TRBV9; D may be TRBD2 (6 bases). The CDR3 spans 15 residues. The V end was cut by 0 bases, the J end by 6 bases, with 16 bases between. CDR1 is SGDLS and CDR2 is YYNGEE in the germline V gene. CDR3 sequence: CASSVEWHVGGEQYF. In DNA form, the CDR3 reads TGTGCCAGCAGCGTAGAGTGGCATGTGGGGGGCGAGCAGTACTTC.

This chain joins TRBV7-2 and TRBJ2-3, with no clear D. Trimming took 4 bases from V and 0 from J, leaving 5 bases between them. Germline CDR1 is SGHTA and CDR2 is FQGNSA. This CDR3 region has 13 residues. This chain's CDR3 is CASSSPSTDTQYF. Here the CDR3 DNA reads TGTGCCAGCAGCTCCCCTAGCACAGATACGCAGTATTTT.

In this sample, this clone turned up once. V is TRBV5-1 and J is TRBJ2-2, with 9 positions matching TRBD1. This CDR3 has 15 amino acids. Germline lookup yields CDR1 SGHRS and CDR2 YFSETQ. The trim removed 6 bases at V and 8 bases at J, leaving 11 bases unmatched. This CDR3 is CASIHGTGRSGELFF. CDR3 bases: TGCGCCAGCATTCACGGGACAGGGAGGTCTGGGGAGCTGTTTTTT. Drawing the rest from reference TRBV5-1 and TRBJ2-2, the complete variable domain is KAGVTQTPRYLIKTRGQQVTLSCSPISGHRSVSWYQQTPGQGLQFLFEYFSETQRNKGNFPGRFSGRQFSNSRSEMNVSTLELGDSALYLCASIHGTGRSGELFFGEGSRLTVL.

This clone was recorded once. This sequence joins TRBV19 and TRBJ2-1, with 10 positions matching TRBD2. From germline, CDR1 is LNHDA and CDR2 SQIVND (reference sequence). This CDR3 has 15 amino acids. V shed 5 bases, J shed 8 bases, and the junction held 9 bases outside the gene matches. CDR3 protein: CASSDMASGSHEQFF. DNA of the CDR3: TGTGCCAGTAGTGACATGGCTAGCGGGAGCCATGAGCAGTTCTTC.

This chain links TRBV18 with TRBJ1-2; 8 nucleotides match TRBD1. Unmatched junction bases numbered 7, after V lost 5 bases and J lost 2 bases. The CDR3 runs to 15 residues. Per germline, CDR1 KGHSH and CDR2 LQKENI. The CDR3 region has the DNA TGTGCCAGCTCAAGGCCGGGGACAGGAAACTATGGCTACACCTTC. Protein product: CASSRPGTGNYGYTF.

CDR3 in DNA: TGTGCCAGCGGCCCGGGCGGGAATACTGGAAACACCATATATTTT. It is translated as CASGPGGNTGNTIYF. This chain links TRBV7-6 with TRBJ1-3; D gene ambiguous. Trimming stripped 8 bases from V and 2 bases from J, with 16 bases between. The CDR3 contains 15 residues. Germline V gene sequence: CDR1 SGHVS, CDR2 FNYEAQ.